This passage covers 8 T cell receptor beta chains from one sample sequenced in a study of cytomegalovirus exposure and HLA in healthy donors. PCR was performed using 60 Vbeta and 13 Jbeta primers. Sequenced by immunoSEQ multiplex PCR; TCRdb stores in-frame clones only, minus some. The sample includes 210,000 or so clones, 65% to 90% seen only once; the top ten take 1.1% to 1.5%. The sample comprised PBMCs. Source of these receptors: a girl aged 5 to 17 in good health and CMV-seronegative.

The chain has TRBV11-2 and TRBJ2-3, with D hard to call. V shed 0 bases and J shed 0 bases, with 7 bases lying between them. The CDR3 length is 15 residues. Germline assignment: CDR1 SGHAT and CDR2 FQNNGV. The DNA of the CDR3 is TGTGCCAGCAGCTTAGATCGACTTAGCACAGATACGCAGTATTTT. As protein: CASSLDRLSTDTQYF.

The V and J genes are TRBV9 and TRBJ1-6; unclear D gene. The CDR3 runs 13 residues. CDR1 and CDR2 (germline): SGDLS, YYNGEE. Trimming removed 3 bases at V and 7 bases at J, with 8 bases between. The CDR3 nucleotides are TGTGCCAGCAGCGCCGGTGCCAATTCACCCCTCCACTTT. It yields the protein CASSAGANSPLHF.

The table lists this clone with a count of one. The genes are TRBV7-9 and TRBJ2-7, with 14 bases aligning to TRBD2. The CDR3 runs 17 residues. V trimming: 2 bases; J trimming: 4 bases; junction bases outside the gene matches: 7. CDR1 SEHNR and CDR2 FQNEAQ come from the germline V gene (reference sequence). CDR3 region: CASSLRGTSGSQYEQYF. CDR3 coding DNA: TGTGCCAGCAGCTTACGGGGGACTAGCGGGAGCCAGTACGAGCAGTACTTC. The whole variable domain, filled in from reference TRBV7-9 and TRBJ2-7, reads DTGVSQNPRHKITKRGQNVTFRCDPISEHNRLYWYRQTLGQGPEFLTYFQNEAQLEKSRLLSDRFSAERPKGSFSTLEIQRTEQGDSAMYLCASSLRGTSGSQYEQYFGPGTRLTVT.

J is TRBJ2-1 and V is TRBV6-1; a possible D gene is TRBD2 (6 bases). The germline CDR1 and CDR2 sequences are MNHNS and SASEGT. The V gene lost 4 bases and the J gene lost 3 bases, with 16 bases spanning the gap. The CDR3 loop spans 16 amino acids. The CDR3 spells CASSGSWGERYNEQFF. The DNA of the CDR3 is TGTGCCAGCAGTGGATCGTGGGGGGAGCGCTACAATGAGCAGTTCTTC.

The chain uses TRBV5-4 and TRBJ1-1; 7 nucleotides align to TRBD1. The junction had 2 bases not matched to a gene; V was cut back by 3 bases and J by 6 bases. Germline V CDR1 and CDR2: SGHNT, YYREEE (reference sequence). The CDR3 runs to 12 residues. This CDR3 is CASSSQGAEAFF. In DNA, the CDR3 is TGTGCCAGCAGCTCCCAGGGGGCTGAAGCTTTCTTT.

This sequence joins TRBV5-5 and TRBJ2-6; 7 positions agree with TRBD1. CDR1 and CDR2 (germline): SGHKS, YYEKEE (reference sequence). The CDR3 loop spans 15 amino acids. Germline trimming cut 2 bases from V and 2 bases from J; bases unmatched to any gene: 1. The CDR3 coding sequence is TGTGCCAGCAGCTTCGACAGGGCTGGGGCCAACGTCCTGACTTTC. Protein sequence: CASSFDRAGANVLTF.

The chain joins TRBV18 to TRBJ2-1; 7 bases are shared with TRBD1. CDR1 is KGHSH, CDR2 LQKENI, per germline. V lost 5 bases, J lost 8 bases, and 12 bases stayed unmatched. The CDR3 is 15 residues long. The chain's CDR3 is CASSTGTEQGHEQFF. CDR3 DNA sequence: TGTGCCAGCTCAACCGGGACAGAACAAGGGCATGAGCAGTTCTTC.

V usage is TRBV28 and J usage is TRBJ1-2, with TRBD1 as a possible D gene (5 bases). Germline V CDR1 and CDR2: MDHEN, SYDVKM. This CDR3 has 11 residues. Trimming removed 9 bases from V and 5 bases from J, with 10 bases in between. Here the CDR3 reads CASYGGYGYTF. The CDR3 DNA follows: TGTGCCAGTTACGGGGGGTATGGCTACACCTTC.